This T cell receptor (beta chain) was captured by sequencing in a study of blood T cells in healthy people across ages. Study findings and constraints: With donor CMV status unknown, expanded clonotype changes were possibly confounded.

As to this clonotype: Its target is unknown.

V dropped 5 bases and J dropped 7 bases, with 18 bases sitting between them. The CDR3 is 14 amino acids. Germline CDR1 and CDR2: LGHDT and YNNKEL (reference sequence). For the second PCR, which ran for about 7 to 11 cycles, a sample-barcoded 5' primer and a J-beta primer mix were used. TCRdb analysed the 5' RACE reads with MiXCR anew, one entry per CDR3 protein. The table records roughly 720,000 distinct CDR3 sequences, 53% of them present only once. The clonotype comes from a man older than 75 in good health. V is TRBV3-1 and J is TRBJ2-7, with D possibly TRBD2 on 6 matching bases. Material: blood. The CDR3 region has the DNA TGTGCCAGCAGCGACCTAGCGTCGTACAATGAGCAGTACTTC. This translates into CASSDLASYNEQYF.